Below, 7 T cell receptor beta chains from the same sample are listed, as sequenced in a study of T cell changes during pregnancy in multiple sclerosis. The protocol was immunoSEQ multiplex PCR, while the TCRdb copy is restricted to in-frame clones and leaves out a portion. Here the sample spans tens of thousands of clones, about 91% being singletons. This specimen was peripheral blood, taken in the first trimester of pregnancy. The receptors originated from a female donor in good health, enrolled as a control in a pregnancy study.

This clone was observed a few times. The chain carries TRBV19 and TRBJ1-2, with D unresolved. Trimming stripped 0 bases from V and 13 bases from J, with 15 bases between. CDR1 is LNHDA, CDR2 SQIVND, per germline (reference sequence). The CDR3 loop spans 13 amino acids. CDR3 coding DNA: TGTGCCAGTAGTATAGATCTGGCCAGTGAGGTCACCTTC. Translation gives CASSIDLASEVTF.

J is TRBJ1-5 and V is TRBV2; 8 bases agree with TRBD1. Germline V lookup: CDR1 SNHLY, CDR2 FYNNEI. Losses at the gene ends were 3 bases for V and 5 bases for J; bases not matched to a gene: 15. This CDR3 region has 18 residues. CDR3 DNA: TGTGCCAGCAGTGAGGAACTTCACCGGACAGGGAGAGATCAGCCCCAGCATTTT. Translated: CASSEELHRTGRDQPQHF.

The V gene is TRBV7-9, the J gene TRBJ2-7; TRBD2 is a possible D gene (5 bases). With 4 bases removed from V and 5 bases from J, the gap between germline ends came to 12 bases. This CDR3 has 13 amino acids. From germline, CDR1 is SEHNR and CDR2 FQNEAQ (reference sequence). The CDR3 protein is CASSYTEGHEQYF. CDR3 coding DNA: TGTGCCAGCAGCTATACTGAGGGCCACGAGCAGTACTTC.

The chain recombines TRBV5-4 with TRBJ1-4; 10 positions agree with TRBD1. CDR1 and CDR2 from the germline V gene are SGHNT and YYREEE (reference sequence). The ends lost 5 bases at V and 8 bases at J; junction bases unmatched: 6. The CDR3 is made up of 14 amino acids. The CDR3 DNA follows: TGTGCCAGCAGAAAGGGACAGGGGAGCGAAAAACTGTTTTTT. It codes for CASRKGQGSEKLFF.

This rearrangement joins TRBV5-1 to TRBJ2-7, with TRBD1 identical over 9 bases. This CDR3 is built from 15 residues. Looked up from germline, CDR1 is SGHRS and CDR2 is YFSETQ. V lost 2 bases to trimming and J lost 2 bases; unmatched junction nucleotides: 5. The CDR3 DNA is TGCGCCAGCAGCTTCGGGGGGACAGGGACCTACGAGCAGTACTTC. Protein product: CASSFGGTGTYEQYF. Complete variable domain (other parts from reference TRBV5-1 and TRBJ2-7): KAGVTQTPRYLIKTRGQQVTLSCSPISGHRSVSWYQQTPGQGLQFLFEYFSETQRNKGNFPGRFSGRQFSNSRSEMNVSTLELGDSALYLCASSFGGTGTYEQYFGPGTRLTVT.

This clone was detected a few times. The chain combines TRBV7-9 with TRBJ1-2; 7 nucleotides line up with TRBD1. The CDR3 totals 18 residues. Unmatched junction bases numbered 14, after V lost 1 base and J lost 3 bases. Germline CDR1 SEHNR, CDR2 FQNEAQ (reference sequence). CDR3 loop: CASSLEGPGGNWDYGYTF. In DNA form, the CDR3 reads TGTGCCAGCAGCTTAGAAGGACCAGGGGGTAACTGGGACTATGGCTACACCTTC.

V and J are TRBV5-1 and TRBJ2-7, with unresolved D. CDR1 is SGHRS, CDR2 YFSETQ, per germline. This CDR3 region has 13 residues. Trimming took 5 bases from V and 2 from J, leaving 11 bases between them. CDR3 bases: TGCGCCAGCAGTCTGCCCGGAGCCTACGAGCAGTACTTC. Amino acid sequence: CASSLPGAYEQYF.